One sample yielded the 20 T cell receptor beta chains listed below, sequenced in a study of somatic mutations in cytotoxic T cells in rheumatoid arthritis. Sequencing was performed with immunoSEQ multiplex PCR; in TCRdb, only in-frame clones are kept and a portion is missing. This sample has about 19,000 clones, with roughly 82% found just once. Material for sequencing was CD8+ T cells sorted from blood. Every receptor here comes from a woman aged 50 to 60 in good health.

The rearrangement links TRBV5-4 to TRBJ2-7; 13 bases align to TRBD2. Germline trimming cut 4 bases from V and 3 bases from J; bases unmatched to any gene: 16. Germline assignment: CDR1 SGHNT and CDR2 YYREEE (reference sequence). CDR3 length: 19 residues. CDR3 DNA: TGTGCCAGCAGCCTAGGCTCCGGGACTAGCGGGACCTACCGCTACGAGCAGTACTTC. Translation gives CASSLGSGTSGTYRYEQYF.

The chain employs TRBV2 and TRBJ2-2, with 7 bases identical to TRBD2. This CDR3 comprises 16 residues. Germline CDR1 and CDR2: SNHLY and FYNNEI. The junction had 8 bases not matched to a gene; V was cut back by 3 bases and J by 4 bases. The DNA of the CDR3 is TGTGCCAGCAGTGAGGGCGGGAGAGATGGCACCGGGGAGCTGTTTTTT. Translating gives CASSEGGRDGTGELFF.

This rearrangement joins TRBV7-2 to TRBJ2-7; TRBD1 agrees at 8 bases. V was clipped by 5 bases and J by 3 bases; unmatched bases: 9. The CDR3 spans 15 residues. The germline gives CDR1 SGHTA, CDR2 FQGNSA. The CDR3 region is CASSTPDRAVYEQYF. In DNA, the CDR3 is TGTGCCAGCAGCACCCCGGACAGGGCAGTCTACGAGCAGTACTTC.

The CDR3 DNA follows: TGTGCCAGCAGGGGACTAGCGGGGGGGCACGAGCAGTACTTC. It yields the protein CASRGLAGGHEQYF. The genes are TRBV2 and TRBJ2-7; TRBD2 matches at 16 bases. The ends lost 6 bases at V and 5 bases at J; junction bases unmatched: 1. The germline CDR1 and CDR2 sequences are SNHLY and FYNNEI. The length of the CDR3 is 14 residues.

The CDR3 DNA follows: TGTGCCTCGGACAGGGTCGGCGGTCTTGTGGGGACAGGGTCGGATTCCTGGATTGAAAAACTGTTTTTT. Translation: CASDRVGGLVGTGSDSWIEKLFF. The V gene is TRBV30, the J gene TRBJ1-4, with 9 bases matching TRBD1. The trim removed 7 bases at V and 7 bases at J, leaving 37 bases unmatched. Germline assignment: CDR1 GTSNPN and CDR2 SVGIG (reference sequence). This CDR3 spans 23 amino acids. The variable domain in full, completed from reference TRBV30 and TRBJ1-4, reads SQTIHQWPATLVQPVGSPLSLECTVEGTSNPNLYWYRQAAGRGLQLLFYSVGIGQISSEVPQNLSASRPQDRQFILSSKKLLLSDSGFYLCASDRVGGLVGTGSDSWIEKLFFGSGTQLSVL.

This chain links TRBV10-3 with TRBJ1-4; no firm D call. This CDR3 is built from 16 residues. The germline V and J ends were trimmed by 2 bases and 5 bases, with 15 bases remaining between them. The germline V gene has CDR1 ENHRY and CDR2 SYGVKD. The CDR3 loop is CAISEIFEGKNEKLFF. CDR3 bases: TGTGCCATCAGTGAGATATTCGAAGGGAAGAATGAAAAACTGTTTTTT.

This clone was seen a handful of times. The chain couples TRBV6-5 to TRBJ2-7; a possible D gene is TRBD2 (6 bases). The CDR3 runs 13 residues. Germline V gene sequence: CDR1 MNHEY, CDR2 SVGAGI. Trimming stripped 6 bases from V and 7 bases from J, with 16 bases between. CDR3 DNA: TGTGCCAGCAGGGACCTGGCTCGGGGGGAGCAGTACTTC. It codes for CASRDLARGEQYF.

V and J are TRBV7-6 and TRBJ2-3; D not resolved. V shed 1 base and J shed 0 bases, with 8 bases lying between them. The germline V gene has CDR1 SGHVS and CDR2 FNYEAQ. The CDR3 is made up of 15 amino acids. The CDR3 protein is CASSLEQESTDTQYF. CDR3 bases: TGTGCCAGCAGCTTAGAGCAGGAGAGCACAGATACGCAGTATTTT.

J is TRBJ2-3 and V is TRBV27; D possibly corresponds to TRBD1 (6 bases). V was cut by 6 bases and J by 6 bases, with 16 bases left in between. The germline CDR1 and CDR2 sequences are MNHEY and SMNVEV (reference sequence). The CDR3 extends over 14 amino acids. The CDR3 nucleotides are TGTGCCAGCAGCTTAATCCCCAGGGGTGATACGCAGTATTTT. Protein: CASSLIPRGDTQYF.

The chain has TRBV25-1 and TRBJ2-1; D not resolved. The CDR3 sequence is 13 residues long. Germline V CDR1 and CDR2: MGHDK, SYGVNS. V was trimmed by 5 bases and J by 8 bases, leaving 13 bases between them. CDR3 in DNA: TGTGCCAGCAGTTACGTAGGGCACGATGAGCAGTTCTTC. Protein product: CASSYVGHDEQFF.

The CDR3 DNA sequence: TGTGCCAGCAGCTCAATCCATACGACAGATACGCAGTATTTT. It is translated as CASSSIHTTDTQYF. The V and J genes are TRBV9 and TRBJ2-3; no clear D gene. Germline lookup yields CDR1 SGDLS and CDR2 YYNGEE. V lost 4 bases and J lost 3, with 12 bases in between. The CDR3 consists of 14 residues. The complete variable domain, with remaining parts taken from reference TRBV9 and TRBJ2-3, reads DSGVTQTPKHLITATGQRVTLRCSPRSGDLSVYWYQQSLDQGLQFLIQYYNGEERAKGNILERFSAQQFPDLHSELNLSSLELGDSALYFCASSSIHTTDTQYFGPGTRLTVL.

The chain uses TRBV2 and TRBJ1-2, with TRBD1 identical over 7 bases. The CDR3 is 16 amino acids. Per the germline V gene, CDR1 is SNHLY and CDR2 is FYNNEI. Losses at the gene ends were 4 bases for V and 1 base for J; bases not matched to a gene: 9. The CDR3 DNA reads as TGTGCCAGCAGTGCGGTTGCCGGGACAGATAACTATGGCTACACCTTC. It translates to CASSAVAGTDNYGYTF.

The rearrangement joins TRBV11-2 to TRBJ2-7, with 13 bases fitting TRBD2. Germline V gives CDR1 SGHAT, CDR2 FQNNGV. The V and J ends lost 5 bases and 4 bases, in that order; junction bases with no gene match: 5. The CDR3 runs to 15 residues. The CDR3 bases are TGTGCCAGCAGCCCCTGGACTAGCGGGGGATACGAGCAGTACTTC. The encoded protein is CASSPWTSGGYEQYF.

The chain is built from TRBV5-5 and TRBJ1-1; tentative D call: TRBD1 (5 bases). This CDR3 spans 16 amino acids. The V end was cut by 4 bases, the J end by 2 bases, with 18 bases between. The germline gives CDR1 SGHKS, CDR2 YYEKEE (reference sequence). The CDR3 reads CASSDPLEGSNTEAFF. The CDR3, as DNA: TGTGCCAGCAGCGACCCTCTTGAGGGGAGCAACACTGAAGCTTTCTTT. The full variable domain, rest sourced from reference TRBV5-5 and TRBJ1-1, is DAGVTQSPTHLIKTRGQQVTLRCSPISGHKSVSWYQQVLGQGPQFIFQYYEKEERGRGNFPDRFSARQFPNYSSELNVNALLLGDSALYLCASSDPLEGSNTEAFFGQGTRLTVV.

The rearrangement joins TRBV19 to TRBJ2-1; a weak D match, TRBD2 (6 bases). V was clipped by 10 bases and J by 2 bases, with 18 bases between them. Looked up from germline, CDR1 is LNHDA and CDR2 is SQIVND (reference sequence). The CDR3 is made up of 15 amino acids. In DNA, the CDR3 is TGTGCCACCCAAGCCCTGGGGGGACCCTACAATGAGCAGTTCTTC. This translates into CATQALGGPYNEQFF.

The chain couples TRBV6-5 to TRBJ1-2; 9 nucleotides match TRBD1. Looked up from germline, CDR1 is MNHEY and CDR2 is SVGAGI. Unmatched junction bases numbered 8, after V lost 5 bases and J lost 4 bases. The CDR3 contains 15 residues. CDR3 bases: TGTGCCAGCAGTCCCGGGACAGGGCGGGGCTATGGCTACACCTTC. Protein: CASSPGTGRGYGYTF.

The J gene is TRBJ1-6, the V gene TRBV4-1; D gene ambiguous. The CDR3 is 16 residues long. Germline V gene lookup returns CDR1 MGHRA and CDR2 YSYEKL. V was cut by 3 bases and J by 0 bases, with 9 bases left in between. The CDR3 bases are TGCGCCAGCAGCCAGGACGTCAGCTCCTATAATTCACCCCTCCACTTT. Protein: CASSQDVSSYNSPLHF.

This clone was seen a handful of times. This chain connects TRBV14 to TRBJ1-1; D gene ambiguous. The V gene's germline CDR1 is SGHDN and CDR2 FVKESK. Between the trimmed V and J ends, which lost 4 bases and 3 bases, there was a span of 12 bases. This CDR3 region has 14 residues. The CDR3 sequence is CASSPSSGYTEAFF. CDR3 DNA sequence: TGTGCCAGCAGCCCCTCTAGCGGATACACTGAAGCTTTCTTT.

The CDR3 is CASSQEGSAQETQYF. The DNA for the CDR3 is TGCGCCAGCAGCCAAGAAGGTTCCGCACAAGAGACCCAGTACTTC. The rearrangement links TRBV4-3 to TRBJ2-5; D gene unclear. V was trimmed by 0 bases and J by 2 bases, leaving 10 bases between them. Germline V gene lookup returns CDR1 LGHNA and CDR2 YSLEER. This CDR3 spans 15 amino acids.

This clone has more than one count but fewer than ten. This chain joins TRBV5-5 and TRBJ2-7; 7 bases match TRBD1. The V gene's germline CDR1 is SGHKS and CDR2 YYEKEE (reference sequence). Trimming cost V 2 bases and J 4 bases; bases outside gene matches: 6. This CDR3 comprises 14 residues. DNA of the CDR3: TGTGCCAGCAGCTTTACAGGGGCACCTTACGAGCAGTACTTC. Translation gives CASSFTGAPYEQYF.